The clone carrying this T cell receptor beta chain has just a few counts. What it binds is not known. This sample is part of a study of T-cell reconstitution after alpha-beta-depleted transplantation in children. The V and J ends lost 0 bases and 2 bases, in that order; junction bases with no gene match: 7. This CDR3 contains 16 residues. CDR1 is DFQATT and CDR2 is SNEGSKA in the germline V gene (reference sequence). TCRbeta library preparation incorporated unique molecular identifiers. TCRdb independently ran MiXCR on the PCR reads; one entry per CDR3 protein. The sample shows 700,000 to 950,000 distinct CDR3 sequences, 16% of them seen only once. Study-level findings and limits: Most T-cell counts and diversity one year after the transplant came from T cells that were newly produced.

Sequencing was performed on PBMCs, mostly from graft donor cells, taken 360 days after TCRalphabeta/CD19-depleted stem cell transplant. The rearrangement uses TRBV20-1 and TRBJ2-1, with 7 positions matching TRBD2. This sequence was found in a male patient aged 5 to 17 who had a stem cell transplant for acute lymphoblastic leukemia, so the T cells may come from the graft donor. The CDR3 nucleotides are TGCAGTGCTAGAGAGTTGCGGGAGCCCGCCTACAATGAGCAGTTCTTC. Protein product: CSARELREPAYNEQFF.